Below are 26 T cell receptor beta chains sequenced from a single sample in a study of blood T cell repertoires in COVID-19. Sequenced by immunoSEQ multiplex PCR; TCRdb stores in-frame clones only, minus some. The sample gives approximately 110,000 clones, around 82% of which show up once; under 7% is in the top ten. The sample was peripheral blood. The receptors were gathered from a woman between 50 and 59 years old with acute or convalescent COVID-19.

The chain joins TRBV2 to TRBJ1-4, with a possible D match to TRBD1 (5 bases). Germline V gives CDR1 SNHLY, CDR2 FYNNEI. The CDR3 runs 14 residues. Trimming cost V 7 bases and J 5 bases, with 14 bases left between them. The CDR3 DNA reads TGTGCCAGCAATCGACAGCCCCAAAATGAAAAACTGTTTTTT. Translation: CASNRQPQNEKLFF.

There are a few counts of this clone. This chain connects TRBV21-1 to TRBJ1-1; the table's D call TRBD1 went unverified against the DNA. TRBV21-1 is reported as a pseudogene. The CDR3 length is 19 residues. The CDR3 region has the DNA TGTGCCAGCAGCAAAGCCCCTAGGAAAGACAGGGGGCAAAACACTGAAGCTTTCTTT. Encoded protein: CASSKAPRKDRGQNTEAFF.

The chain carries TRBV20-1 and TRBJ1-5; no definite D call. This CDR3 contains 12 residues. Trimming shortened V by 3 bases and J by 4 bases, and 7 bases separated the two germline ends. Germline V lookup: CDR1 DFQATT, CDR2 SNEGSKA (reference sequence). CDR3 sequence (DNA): TGCAGTGCTAGTCGTCAGAATCAGCCCCAGCATTTT. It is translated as CSASRQNQPQHF.

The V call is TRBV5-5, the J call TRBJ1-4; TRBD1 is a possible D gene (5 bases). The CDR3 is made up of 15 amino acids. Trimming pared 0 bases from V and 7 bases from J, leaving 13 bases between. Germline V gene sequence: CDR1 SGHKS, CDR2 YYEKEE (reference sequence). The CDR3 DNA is TGTGCCAGCAGCTTGGTGGAGGGGCCTACTGAAAAACTGTTTTTT. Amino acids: CASSLVEGPTEKLFF.

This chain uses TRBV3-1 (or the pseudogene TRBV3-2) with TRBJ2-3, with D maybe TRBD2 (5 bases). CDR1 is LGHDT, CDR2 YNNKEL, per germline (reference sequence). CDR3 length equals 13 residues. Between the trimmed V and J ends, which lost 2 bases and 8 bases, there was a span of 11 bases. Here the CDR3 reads CASSQPEGGTQYF. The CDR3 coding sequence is TGTGCCAGCAGCCAACCCGAAGGAGGTACGCAGTATTTT.

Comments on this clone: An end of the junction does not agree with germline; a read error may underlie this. CDR3 amino acids: CASSYYPDTAFLF. The CDR3 DNA follows: TGTGCCAGCAGTTACTACCCGGACACCGCGTTTTTGTTT. The V gene is TRBV6-6, the J gene TRBJ1-3, with D perhaps TRBD1 (5 bases). Per the germline V gene, CDR1 is MNHNY and CDR2 is SVGAGI (reference sequence). CDR3 length equals 13 residues.

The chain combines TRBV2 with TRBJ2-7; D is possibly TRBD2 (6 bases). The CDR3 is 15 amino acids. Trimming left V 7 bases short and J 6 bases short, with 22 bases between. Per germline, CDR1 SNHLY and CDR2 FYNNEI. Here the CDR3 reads CASMIPGLWILEQYF. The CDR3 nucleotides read TGTGCCAGCATGATCCCGGGACTTTGGATCCTCGAGCAGTACTTC.

The CDR3 sequence is CSVEGRQPNEKLFF. CDR3 in DNA: TGCAGCGTTGAAGGACGACAGCCTAATGAAAAACTGTTTTTT. This rearrangement joins TRBV29-1 to TRBJ1-4; D is perhaps TRBD1 (5 bases). The CDR3 is 14 amino acids. The V end was cut by 1 base, the J end by 3 bases, with 9 bases between. The germline gives CDR1 SQVTM, CDR2 ANQGSEA.

The CDR3 DNA follows: TGTGCCAGCACCGGGACAGGGTCGCATTCACCCCTCCACTTT. Its protein is CASTGTGSHSPLHF. This chain joins TRBV27 and TRBJ1-6; 9 positions agree with TRBD1. CDR1 is MNHEY and CDR2 is SMNVEV in the germline V gene (reference sequence). The CDR3 totals 14 residues. Losses at the gene ends were 7 bases for V and 8 bases for J; bases not matched to a gene: 6.

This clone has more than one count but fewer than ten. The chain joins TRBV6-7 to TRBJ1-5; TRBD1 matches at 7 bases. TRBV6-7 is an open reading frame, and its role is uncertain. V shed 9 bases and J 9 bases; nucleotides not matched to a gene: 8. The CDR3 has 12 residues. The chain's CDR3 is CARNRGIMPQHF. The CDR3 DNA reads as TGTGCCAGGAACAGGGGCATCATGCCCCAGCATTTT.

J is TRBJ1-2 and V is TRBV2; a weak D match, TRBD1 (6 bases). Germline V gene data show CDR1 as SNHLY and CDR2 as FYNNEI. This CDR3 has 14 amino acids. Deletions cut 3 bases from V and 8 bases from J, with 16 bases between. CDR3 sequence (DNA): TGTGCCAGCAGTGATGATCGGGGGGCGGGAGGCTACACCTTC. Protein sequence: CASSDDRGAGGYTF.

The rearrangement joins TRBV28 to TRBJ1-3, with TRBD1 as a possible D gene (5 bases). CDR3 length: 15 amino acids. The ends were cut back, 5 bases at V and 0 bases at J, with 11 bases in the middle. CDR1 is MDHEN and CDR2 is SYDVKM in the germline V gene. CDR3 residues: CASSPPGNSGNTIYF. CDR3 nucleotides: TGTGCCAGCAGTCCTCCAGGGAACTCTGGAAACACCATATATTTT.

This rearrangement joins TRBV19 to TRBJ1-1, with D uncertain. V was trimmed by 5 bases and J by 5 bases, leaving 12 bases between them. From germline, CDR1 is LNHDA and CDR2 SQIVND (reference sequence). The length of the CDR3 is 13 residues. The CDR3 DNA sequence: TGTGCCAGTAGTCCACAATCCGGGACTGAAGCTTTCTTT. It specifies CASSPQSGTEAFF.

This CDR3 reads CASSPLTNTEAFF. The CDR3 DNA sequence: TGTGCCAGCAGCCCCCTAACGAACACTGAAGCTTTCTTT. The genes are TRBV9 and TRBJ1-1; D is unresolved. The germline CDR1 and CDR2 sequences are SGDLS and YYNGEE. The V end was cut by 4 bases, the J end by 1 base, with 8 bases between. The CDR3 extends over 13 amino acids. Looking up the rest from reference TRBV9 and TRBJ1-1 gives the full variable domain: DSGVTQTPKHLITATGQRVTLRCSPRSGDLSVYWYQQSLDQGLQFLIQYYNGEERAKGNILERFSAQQFPDLHSELNLSSLELGDSALYFCASSPLTNTEAFFGQGTRLTVV.

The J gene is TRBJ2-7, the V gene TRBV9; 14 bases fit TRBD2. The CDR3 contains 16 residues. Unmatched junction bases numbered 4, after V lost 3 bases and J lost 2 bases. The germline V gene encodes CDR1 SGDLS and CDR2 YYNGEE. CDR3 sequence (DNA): TGTGCCAGCAGCGCAGGACTAGCGGGGGGACCCTACGAGCAGTACTTC. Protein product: CASSAGLAGGPYEQYF. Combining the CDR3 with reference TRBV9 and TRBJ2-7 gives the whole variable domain DSGVTQTPKHLITATGQRVTLRCSPRSGDLSVYWYQQSLDQGLQFLIQYYNGEERAKGNILERFSAQQFPDLHSELNLSSLELGDSALYFCASSAGLAGGPYEQYFGPGTRLTVT.

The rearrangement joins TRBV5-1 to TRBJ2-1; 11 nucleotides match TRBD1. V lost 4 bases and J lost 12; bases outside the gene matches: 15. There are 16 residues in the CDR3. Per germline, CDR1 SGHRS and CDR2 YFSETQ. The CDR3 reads CASSPDPGQGGGRQFF. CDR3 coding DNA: TGCGCCAGCAGCCCGGACCCGGGACAGGGGGGAGGGCGGCAGTTCTTC.

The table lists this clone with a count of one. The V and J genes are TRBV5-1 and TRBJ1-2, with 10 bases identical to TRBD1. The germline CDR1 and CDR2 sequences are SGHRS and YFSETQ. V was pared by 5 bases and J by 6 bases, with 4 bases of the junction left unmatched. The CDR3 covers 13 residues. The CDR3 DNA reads TGCGCCAGCAGTCGGGACAGGGGTGATGGCTACACCTTC. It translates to CASSRDRGDGYTF.

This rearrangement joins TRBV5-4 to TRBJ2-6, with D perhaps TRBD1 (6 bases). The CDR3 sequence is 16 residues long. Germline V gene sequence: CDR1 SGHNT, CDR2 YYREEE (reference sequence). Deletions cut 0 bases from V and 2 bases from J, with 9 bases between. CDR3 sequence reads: CASSLDRATGANVLTF. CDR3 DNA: TGTGCCAGCAGCTTGGACAGGGCGACTGGGGCCAACGTCCTGACTTTC.

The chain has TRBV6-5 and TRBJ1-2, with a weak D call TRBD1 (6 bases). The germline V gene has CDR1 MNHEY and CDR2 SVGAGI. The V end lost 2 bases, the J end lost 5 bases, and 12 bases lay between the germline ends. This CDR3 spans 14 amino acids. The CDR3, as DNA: TGTGCCAGCAGTTACGATTACAGGGTTTATGGCTACACCTTC. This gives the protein CASSYDYRVYGYTF.

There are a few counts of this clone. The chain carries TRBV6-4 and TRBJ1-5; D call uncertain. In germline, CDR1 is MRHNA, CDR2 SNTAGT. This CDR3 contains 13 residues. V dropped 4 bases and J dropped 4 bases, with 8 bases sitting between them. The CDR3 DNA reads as TGTGCCAGCAGTGTAGAGGAGAATCAGCCCCAGCATTTT. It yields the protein CASSVEENQPQHF.

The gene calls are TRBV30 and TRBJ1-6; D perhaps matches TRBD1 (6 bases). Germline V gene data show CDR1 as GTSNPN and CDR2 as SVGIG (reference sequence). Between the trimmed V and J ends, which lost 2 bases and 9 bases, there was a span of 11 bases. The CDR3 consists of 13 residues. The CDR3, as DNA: TGTGCCTGGAGTCTCCAGGGGTTTTCACCCCTCCACTTT. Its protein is CAWSLQGFSPLHF.

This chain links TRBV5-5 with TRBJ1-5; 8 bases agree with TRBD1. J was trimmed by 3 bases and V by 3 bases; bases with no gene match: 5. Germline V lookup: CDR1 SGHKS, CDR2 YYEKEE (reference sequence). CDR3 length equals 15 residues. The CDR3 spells CASSSTGADNQPQHF. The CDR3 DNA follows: TGTGCCAGCAGCTCGACAGGGGCCGACAATCAGCCCCAGCATTTT. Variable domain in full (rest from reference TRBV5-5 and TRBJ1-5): DAGVTQSPTHLIKTRGQQVTLRCSPISGHKSVSWYQQVLGQGPQFIFQYYEKEERGRGNFPDRFSARQFPNYSSELNVNALLLGDSALYLCASSSTGADNQPQHFGDGTRLSIL.

CDR3: CASSNRGSGNTIYF. CDR3 nucleotides: TGTGCCAGCAGCAACCGAGGCTCTGGAAACACCATATATTTT. V is TRBV3-1 (or the pseudogene TRBV3-2) and J is TRBJ1-3; no clear D. The CDR3 runs 14 residues. Trimming pared 5 bases from V and 0 bases from J, leaving 8 bases between. CDR1 is LGHDT, CDR2 YNNKEL, per germline (reference sequence).

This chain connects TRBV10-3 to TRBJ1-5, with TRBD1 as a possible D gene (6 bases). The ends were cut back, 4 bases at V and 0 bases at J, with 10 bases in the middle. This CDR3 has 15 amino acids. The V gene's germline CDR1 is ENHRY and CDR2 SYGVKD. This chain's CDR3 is CAISAHRDSNQPQHF. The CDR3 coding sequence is TGTGCCATCAGTGCGCACAGGGATAGCAATCAGCCCCAGCATTTT.

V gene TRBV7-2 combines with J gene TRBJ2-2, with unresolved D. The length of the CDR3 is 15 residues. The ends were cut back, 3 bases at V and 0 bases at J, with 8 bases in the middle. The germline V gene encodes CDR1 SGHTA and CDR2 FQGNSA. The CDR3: CASSFSRANTGELFF. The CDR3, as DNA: TGTGCCAGCAGCTTCTCCCGGGCGAACACCGGGGAGCTGTTTTTT.

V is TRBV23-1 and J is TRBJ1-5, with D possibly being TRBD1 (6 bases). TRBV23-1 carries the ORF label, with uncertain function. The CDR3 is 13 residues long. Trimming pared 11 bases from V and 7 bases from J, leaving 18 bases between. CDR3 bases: TGCGCCTTGCACGGGGGGGGGCAACAGCCCCAGCATTTT. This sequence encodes CALHGGGQQPQHF.